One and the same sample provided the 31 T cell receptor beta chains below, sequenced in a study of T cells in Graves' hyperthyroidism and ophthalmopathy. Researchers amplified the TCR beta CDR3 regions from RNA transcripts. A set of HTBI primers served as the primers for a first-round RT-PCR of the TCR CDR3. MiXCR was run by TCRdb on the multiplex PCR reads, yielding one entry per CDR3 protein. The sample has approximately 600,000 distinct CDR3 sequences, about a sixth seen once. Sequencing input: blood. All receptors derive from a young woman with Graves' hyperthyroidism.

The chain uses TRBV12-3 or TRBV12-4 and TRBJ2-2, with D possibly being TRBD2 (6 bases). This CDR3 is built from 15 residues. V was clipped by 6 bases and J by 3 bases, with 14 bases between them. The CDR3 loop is CASSVDPGDTGELFF. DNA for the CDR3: TGTGCCAGCAGCGTAGATCCGGGGGACACCGGGGAGCTGTTTTTT.

The CDR3 nucleotides read TGTGCCAGCAGTCTGGCCCGCCGAACGCAGTATTTT. This encodes CASSLARRTQYF. The chain couples TRBV28 to TRBJ2-3; D uncertain. The length of the CDR3 is 12 residues. CDR1 is MDHEN, CDR2 SYDVKM, per germline. Trimming cost V 5 bases and J 9 bases, with 12 bases left between them.

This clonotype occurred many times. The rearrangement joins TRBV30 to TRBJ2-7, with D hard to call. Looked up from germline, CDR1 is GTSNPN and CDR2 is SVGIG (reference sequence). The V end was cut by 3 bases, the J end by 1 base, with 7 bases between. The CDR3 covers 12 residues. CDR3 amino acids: CAWRTGSYEQYF. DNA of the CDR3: TGTGCCTGGAGGACCGGTTCCTACGAGCAGTACTTC.

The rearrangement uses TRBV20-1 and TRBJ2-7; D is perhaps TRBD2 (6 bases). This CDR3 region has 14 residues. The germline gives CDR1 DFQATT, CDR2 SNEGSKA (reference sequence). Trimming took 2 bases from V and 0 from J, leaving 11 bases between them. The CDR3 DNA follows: TGCAGTGCTAGAATTTACGGGAGCTCCTACGAGCAGTACTTC. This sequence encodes CSARIYGSSYEQYF.

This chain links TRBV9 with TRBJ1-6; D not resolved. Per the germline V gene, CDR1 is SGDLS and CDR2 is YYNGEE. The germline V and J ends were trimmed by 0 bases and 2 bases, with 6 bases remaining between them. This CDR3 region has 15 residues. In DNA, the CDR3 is TGTGCCAGCAGCGTAGCCGCAGCCTATAATTCACCCCTCCACTTT. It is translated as CASSVAAAYNSPLHF.

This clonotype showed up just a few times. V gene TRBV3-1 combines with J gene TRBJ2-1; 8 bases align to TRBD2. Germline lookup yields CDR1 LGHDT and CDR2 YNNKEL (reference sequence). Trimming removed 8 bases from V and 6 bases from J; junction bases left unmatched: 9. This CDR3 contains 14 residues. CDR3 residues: CASLDSGTVNEQFF. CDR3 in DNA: TGTGCCAGCTTGGATAGCGGGACCGTCAATGAGCAGTTCTTC.

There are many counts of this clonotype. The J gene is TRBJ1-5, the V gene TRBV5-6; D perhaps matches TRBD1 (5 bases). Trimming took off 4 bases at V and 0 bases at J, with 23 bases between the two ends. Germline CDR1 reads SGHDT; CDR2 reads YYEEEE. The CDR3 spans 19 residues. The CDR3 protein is CASSKLRLGQGYSNQPQHF. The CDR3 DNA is TGTGCCAGCAGCAAGTTACGTCTGGGGCAGGGTTATAGCAATCAGCCCCAGCATTTT.

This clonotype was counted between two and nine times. CDR3 sequence reads: CSATPGGSLHF. For the CDR3, the DNA is TGCAGTGCGACCCCAGGCGGGTCCCTCCACTTT. The V and J genes are TRBV20-1 and TRBJ1-6; D not resolved. Trimming took off 6 bases at V and 14 bases at J, with 14 bases between the two ends. In germline, CDR1 is DFQATT, CDR2 SNEGSKA (reference sequence). The CDR3 is 11 residues long.

CDR3 sequence reads: CASSLRRGVKLFF. The CDR3 DNA is TGTGCCAGCAGTTTACGGAGGGGAGTAAAACTGTTTTTT. The chain couples TRBV12-3 or TRBV12-4 to TRBJ1-4; tentatively, D is TRBD1 (5 bases). V was pared by 2 bases and J by 10 bases, with 11 bases between. CDR3 size: 13 residues.

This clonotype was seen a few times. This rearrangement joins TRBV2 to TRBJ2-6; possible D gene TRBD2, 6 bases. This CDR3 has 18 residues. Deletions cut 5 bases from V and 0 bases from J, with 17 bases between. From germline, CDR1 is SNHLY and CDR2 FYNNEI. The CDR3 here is CASSNHRDSSSGANVLTF. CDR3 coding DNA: TGTGCCAGCAGTAACCACCGGGACTCAAGCTCTGGGGCCAACGTCCTGACTTTC. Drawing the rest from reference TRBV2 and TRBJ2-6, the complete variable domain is EPEVTQTPSHQVTQMGQEVILRCVPISNHLYFYWYRQILGQKVEFLVSFYNNEISEKSEIFDDQFSVERPDGSNFTLKIRSTKLEDSAMYFCASSNHRDSSSGANVLTFGAGSRLTVL.

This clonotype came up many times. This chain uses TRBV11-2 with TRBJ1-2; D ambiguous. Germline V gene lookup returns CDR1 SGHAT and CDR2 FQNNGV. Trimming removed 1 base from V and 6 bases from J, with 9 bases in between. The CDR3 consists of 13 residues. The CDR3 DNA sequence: TGTGCCAGCAGCTTAGCGGCGGAGCATGGCTACACCTTC. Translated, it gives CASSLAAEHGYTF.

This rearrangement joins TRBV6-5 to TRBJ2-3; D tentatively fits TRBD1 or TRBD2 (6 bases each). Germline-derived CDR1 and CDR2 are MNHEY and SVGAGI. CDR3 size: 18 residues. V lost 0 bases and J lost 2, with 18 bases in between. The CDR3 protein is CASSYSSGGRIITDTQYF. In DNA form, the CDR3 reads TGTGCCAGCAGTTACTCGAGTGGGGGGCGGATAATCACAGATACGCAGTATTTT.

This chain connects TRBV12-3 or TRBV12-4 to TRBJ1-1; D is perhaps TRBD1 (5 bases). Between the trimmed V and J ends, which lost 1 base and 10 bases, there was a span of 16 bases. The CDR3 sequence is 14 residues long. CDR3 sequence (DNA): TGTGCCAGCAGTTTAGTTATGGGGGATCGGGTAGCTTTCTTT. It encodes CASSLVMGDRVAFF.

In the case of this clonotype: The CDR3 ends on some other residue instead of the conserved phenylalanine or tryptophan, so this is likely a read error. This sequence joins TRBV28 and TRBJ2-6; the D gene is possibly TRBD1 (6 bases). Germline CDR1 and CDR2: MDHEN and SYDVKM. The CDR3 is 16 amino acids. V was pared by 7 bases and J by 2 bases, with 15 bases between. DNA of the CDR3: TGTGCCAGCAACACTGTAAACAGGGCTGGGGCCAACGTCCTGACTCTC. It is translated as CASNTVNRAGANVLTL.

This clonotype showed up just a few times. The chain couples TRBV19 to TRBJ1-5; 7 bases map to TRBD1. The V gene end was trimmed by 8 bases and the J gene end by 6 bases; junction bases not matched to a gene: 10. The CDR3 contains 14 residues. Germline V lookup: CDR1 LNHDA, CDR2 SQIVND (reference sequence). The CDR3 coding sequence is TGTGCCAGTGAACTTGAGGGGGCAACTCAGCCCCAGCATTTT. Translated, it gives CASELEGATQPQHF.

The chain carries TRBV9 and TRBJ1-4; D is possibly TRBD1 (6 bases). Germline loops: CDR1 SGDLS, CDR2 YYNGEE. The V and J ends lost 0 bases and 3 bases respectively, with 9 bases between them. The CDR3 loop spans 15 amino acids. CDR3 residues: CASSVAGTPNEKLFF. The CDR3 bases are TGTGCCAGCAGCGTAGCGGGGACACCTAATGAAAAACTGTTTTTT.

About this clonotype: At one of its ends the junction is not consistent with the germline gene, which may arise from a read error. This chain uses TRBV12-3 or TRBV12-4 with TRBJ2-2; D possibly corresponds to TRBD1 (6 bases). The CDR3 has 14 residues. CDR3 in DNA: TGTGCCAGCAGCCGGACAGTTTTGACCGAGGAGCTGTTTTTT. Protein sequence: CASSRTVLTEELFF.

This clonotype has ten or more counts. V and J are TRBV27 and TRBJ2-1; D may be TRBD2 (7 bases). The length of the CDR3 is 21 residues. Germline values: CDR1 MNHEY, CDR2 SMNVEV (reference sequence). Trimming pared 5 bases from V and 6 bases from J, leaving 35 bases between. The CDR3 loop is CASSLNPFLADLPGAPNEQFF. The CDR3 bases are TGTGCCAGCAGTCTGAACCCATTTCTAGCGGACCTCCCAGGGGCCCCCAATGAGCAGTTCTTC.

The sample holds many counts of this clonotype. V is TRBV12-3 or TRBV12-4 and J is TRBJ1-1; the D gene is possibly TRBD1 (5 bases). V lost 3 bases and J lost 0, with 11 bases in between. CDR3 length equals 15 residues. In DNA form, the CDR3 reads TGTGCCAGCAGTTTCCCAGGGCAGATGAACACTGAAGCTTTCTTT. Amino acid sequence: CASSFPGQMNTEAFF.

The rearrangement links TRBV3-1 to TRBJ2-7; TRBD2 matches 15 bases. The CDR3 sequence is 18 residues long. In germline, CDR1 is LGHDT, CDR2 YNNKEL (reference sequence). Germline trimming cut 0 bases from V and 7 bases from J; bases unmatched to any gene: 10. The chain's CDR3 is CASSQEGTSGRRLGEQYF. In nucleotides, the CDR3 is TGTGCCAGCAGCCAAGAAGGGACTAGCGGGAGGCGACTGGGTGAGCAGTACTTC.

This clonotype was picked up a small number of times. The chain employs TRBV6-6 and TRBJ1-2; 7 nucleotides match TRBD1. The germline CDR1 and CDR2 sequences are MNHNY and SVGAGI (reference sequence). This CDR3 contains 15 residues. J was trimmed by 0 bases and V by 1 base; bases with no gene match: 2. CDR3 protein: CASSYYDRANYGYTF. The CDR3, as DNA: TGTGCCAGCAGTTACTACGACAGGGCTAACTATGGCTACACCTTC.

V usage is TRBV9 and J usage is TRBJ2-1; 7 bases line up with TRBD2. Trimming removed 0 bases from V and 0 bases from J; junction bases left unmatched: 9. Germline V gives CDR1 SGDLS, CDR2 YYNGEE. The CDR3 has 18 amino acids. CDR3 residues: CASSVDLFGGSSYNEQFF. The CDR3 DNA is TGTGCCAGCAGCGTAGACCTCTTTGGCGGGAGCTCCTACAATGAGCAGTTCTTC.

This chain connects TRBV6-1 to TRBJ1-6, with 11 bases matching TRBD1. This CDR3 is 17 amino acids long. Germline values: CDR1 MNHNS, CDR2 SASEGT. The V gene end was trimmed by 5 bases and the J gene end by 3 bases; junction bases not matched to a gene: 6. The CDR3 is CASSHRDRGNYNSPLHF. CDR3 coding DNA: TGTGCCAGCAGTCACCGGGACAGGGGGAACTATAATTCACCCCTCCACTTT.

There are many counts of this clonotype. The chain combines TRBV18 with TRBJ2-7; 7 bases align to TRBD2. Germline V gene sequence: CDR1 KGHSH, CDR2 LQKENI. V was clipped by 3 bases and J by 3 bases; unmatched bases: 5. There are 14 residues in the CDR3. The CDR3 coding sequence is TGTGCCAGCTCACCGCGGGCGGGGGTCTACGAGCAGTACTTC. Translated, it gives CASSPRAGVYEQYF.

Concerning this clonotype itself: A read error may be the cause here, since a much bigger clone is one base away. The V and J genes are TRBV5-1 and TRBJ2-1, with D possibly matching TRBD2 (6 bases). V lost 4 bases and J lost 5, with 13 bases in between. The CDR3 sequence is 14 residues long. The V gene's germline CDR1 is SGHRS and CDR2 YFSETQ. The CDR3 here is CASSRDERDNEQFF. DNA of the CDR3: TGCGCCAGCAGCCGGGACGAGCGGGACAATGAGCAGTTCTTC.

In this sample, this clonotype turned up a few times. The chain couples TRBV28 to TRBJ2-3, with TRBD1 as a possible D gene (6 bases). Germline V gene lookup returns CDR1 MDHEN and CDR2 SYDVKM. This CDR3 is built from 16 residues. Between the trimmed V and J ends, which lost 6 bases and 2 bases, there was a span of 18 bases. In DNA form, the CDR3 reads TGTGCCAGCAGCTCAACTTGGACAGCCTTCACAGATACGCAGTATTTT. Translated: CASSSTWTAFTDTQYF.

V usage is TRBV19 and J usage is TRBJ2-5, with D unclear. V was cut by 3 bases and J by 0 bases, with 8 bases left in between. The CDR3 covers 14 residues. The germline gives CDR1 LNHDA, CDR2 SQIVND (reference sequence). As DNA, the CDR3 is TGTGCCAGTAGTATGACTCCGTACCAAGAGACCCAGTACTTC. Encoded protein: CASSMTPYQETQYF.

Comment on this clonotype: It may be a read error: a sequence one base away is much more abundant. The CDR3 sequence is CASSEWPGQRNIQYF. The CDR3 DNA reads TGTGCCAGCAGCGAATGGCCGGGACAGAGAAACATTCAGTACTTC. The V and J genes are TRBV28 and TRBJ2-4, with 7 bases matching TRBD1. This CDR3 spans 15 amino acids. Germline CDR1 is MDHEN and CDR2 is SYDVKM. The ends lost 6 bases at V and 6 bases at J; junction bases unmatched: 11.

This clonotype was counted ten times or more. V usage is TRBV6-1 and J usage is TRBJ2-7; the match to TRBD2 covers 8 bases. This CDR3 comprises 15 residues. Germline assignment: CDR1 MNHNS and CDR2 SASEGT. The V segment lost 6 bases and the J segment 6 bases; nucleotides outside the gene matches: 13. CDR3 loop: CASSREGREVGEQYF. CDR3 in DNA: TGTGCCAGCAGCCGGGAGGGGCGGGAGGTCGGCGAGCAGTACTTC.

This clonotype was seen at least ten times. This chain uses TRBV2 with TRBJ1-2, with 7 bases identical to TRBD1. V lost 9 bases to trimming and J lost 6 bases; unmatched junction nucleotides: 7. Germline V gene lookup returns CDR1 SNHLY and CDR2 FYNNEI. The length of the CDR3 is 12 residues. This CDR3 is CASTGDRHGYTF. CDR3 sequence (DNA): TGTGCCAGTACAGGGGATCGGCATGGCTACACCTTC.

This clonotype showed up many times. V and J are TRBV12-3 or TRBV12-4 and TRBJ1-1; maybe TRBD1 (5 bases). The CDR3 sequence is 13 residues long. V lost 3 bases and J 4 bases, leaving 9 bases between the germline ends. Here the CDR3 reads CASSFFGATEAFF. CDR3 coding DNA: TGTGCCAGCAGTTTTTTTGGGGCCACTGAAGCTTTCTTT.